This T cell receptor (beta chain) came from a study of CD8 T cells in ankylosing spondylitis. Study-level findings and limits: Reactive arthritis synovial fluid and blood previously showed some of these motif variants. Clones linked to disease were reported to show significant enrichment in matched ankylosing spondylitis synovial fluid. Ankylosing spondylitis blood seemed to carry a telltale TCR beta motif made of seven or eight highly homologous variants.

About this clonotype: Its target is unknown.

The CDR3 runs to 17 residues. Per the germline V gene, CDR1 is SGHVS and CDR2 is FQNEAQ. Trimming left V 2 bases short and J 2 bases short, with 17 bases between. Making use of molecular barcodes, quantitative 5'-RACE generated TCR beta libraries. Via MiXCR, TCRdb re-called the 5' RACE reads, giving one row per CDR3 protein. Of around 150,000 distinct CDR3 sequences listed, around a tenth are singletons. The clonotype was recovered from a male donor with ankylosing spondylitis or in good health (not recorded which). The V and J genes are TRBV7-8 and TRBJ2-3, with D possibly being TRBD2 (6 bases). The sequenced sample consisted of blood, either unsorted or a sorted T cell fraction (not recorded which). CDR3 DNA sequence: TGTGCCAGCAGCTTAAATGGGGGGAGCAAACACACAGATACGCAGTATTTT. As protein: CASSLNGGSKHTDTQYF.